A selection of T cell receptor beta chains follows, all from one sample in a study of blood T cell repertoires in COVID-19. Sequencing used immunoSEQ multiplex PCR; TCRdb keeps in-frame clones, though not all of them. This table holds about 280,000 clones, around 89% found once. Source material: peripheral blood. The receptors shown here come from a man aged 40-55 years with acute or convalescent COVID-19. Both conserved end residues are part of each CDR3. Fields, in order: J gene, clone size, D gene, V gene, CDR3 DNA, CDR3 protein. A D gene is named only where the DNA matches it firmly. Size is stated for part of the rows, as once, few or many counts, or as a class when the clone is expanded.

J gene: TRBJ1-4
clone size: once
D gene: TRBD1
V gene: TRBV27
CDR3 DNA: TGTGCCAGCACTACGAGTCAGGGGGTAGGGGAAAAACTGTTTTTT
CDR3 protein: CASTTSQGVGEKLFF

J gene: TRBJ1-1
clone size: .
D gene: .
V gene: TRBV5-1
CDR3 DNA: TGCGCCAGCAGCTTGGTTGGCAGGGGAAACACTGAAGCTTTCTTT
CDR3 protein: CASSLVGRGNTEAFF

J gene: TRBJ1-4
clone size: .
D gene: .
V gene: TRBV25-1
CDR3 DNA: TGTGCCACCGGGGAGGGGATTATGGATGAAAAACTGTTTTTT
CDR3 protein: CATGEGIMDEKLFF

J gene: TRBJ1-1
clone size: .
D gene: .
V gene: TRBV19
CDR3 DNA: TGTGCCAGTACTCCGCTCCGGACAGTTAAAATGAACACTGAAGCTTTCTTT
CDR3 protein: CASTPLRTVKMNTEAFF

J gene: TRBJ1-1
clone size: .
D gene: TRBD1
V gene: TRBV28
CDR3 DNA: TGTGCCAGCAGTTTATTGTCAGGGGGCATAAACACTGAAGCTTTCTTT
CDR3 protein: CASSLLSGGINTEAFF

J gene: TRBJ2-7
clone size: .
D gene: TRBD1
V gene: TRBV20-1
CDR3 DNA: TGCAGTGCTGGACAGGGGCAGCAGCAGTACTTC
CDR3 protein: CSAGQGQQQYF

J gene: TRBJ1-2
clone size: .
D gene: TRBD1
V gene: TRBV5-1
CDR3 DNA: TGCGCCAGCAGGCTGGGGACAGGGGAGGATGGCTACACCTTC
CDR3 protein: CASRLGTGEDGYTF

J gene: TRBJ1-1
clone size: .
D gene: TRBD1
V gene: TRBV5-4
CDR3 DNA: TGTGCCAGCAGCCTAAGACAGGGGCGGACTGAAGCTTTCTTT
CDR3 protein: CASSLRQGRTEAFF

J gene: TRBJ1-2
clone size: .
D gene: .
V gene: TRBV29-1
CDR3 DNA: TGCAGCGTTAGGCCATCGGGGATTAACTATGGCTACACCTTC
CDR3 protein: CSVRPSGINYGYTF

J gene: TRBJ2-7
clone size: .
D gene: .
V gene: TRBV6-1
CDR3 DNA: TGTGCCAGCAGTGAGGCGGGACAGTTTTTTTACGAGCAGTACTTC
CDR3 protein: CASSEAGQFFYEQYF

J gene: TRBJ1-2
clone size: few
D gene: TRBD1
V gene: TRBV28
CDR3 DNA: TGTGCCAGCACCGGGAGGGGGCGTCTACGTGGCTACACCTTC
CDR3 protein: CASTGRGRLRGYTF

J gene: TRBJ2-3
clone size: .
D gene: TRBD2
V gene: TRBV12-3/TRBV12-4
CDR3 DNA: TGTGCCAGCTCCCCGGAGCTAGCGGGCCTGCAGTATTTT
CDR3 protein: CASSPELAGLQYF

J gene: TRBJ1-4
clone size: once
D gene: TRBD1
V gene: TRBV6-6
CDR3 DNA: TGTGCCAGCAGTCCAATAAGGGGATCAGGGGGGCGGGAAAAACTGTTTTTT
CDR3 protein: CASSPIRGSGGREKLFF

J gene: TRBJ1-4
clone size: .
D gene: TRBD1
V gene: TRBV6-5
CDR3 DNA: TGTGCCAGCAGTCCCGGACAGGGATATGAAAAACTGTTTTTT
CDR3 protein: CASSPGQGYEKLFF

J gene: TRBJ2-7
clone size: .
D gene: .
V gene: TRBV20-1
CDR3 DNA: TGCAGTGCTAGTCAGGGCGCCTACGAGCAGTACTTC
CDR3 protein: CSASQGAYEQYF

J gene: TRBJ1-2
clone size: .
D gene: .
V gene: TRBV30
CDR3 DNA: TGTGCCTGGAGTGCGACCCCGGAGAGTGGCTACACCTTC
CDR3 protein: CAWSATPESGYTF

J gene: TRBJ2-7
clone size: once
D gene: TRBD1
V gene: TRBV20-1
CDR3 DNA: TGCAGTGCTTACGACAGGGGTGAGCAGTACTTC
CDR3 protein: CSAYDRGEQYF

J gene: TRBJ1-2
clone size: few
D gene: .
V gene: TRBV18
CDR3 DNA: TGTGCCAGCCGGGGGACCTACTTGGATAAGAGCTACACCTTC
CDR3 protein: CASRGTYLDKSYTF

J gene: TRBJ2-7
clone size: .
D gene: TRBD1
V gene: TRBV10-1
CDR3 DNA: TGCGCCATCACGGACAGGGTCTCCTACGAGCAGTACTTC
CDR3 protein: CAITDRVSYEQYF

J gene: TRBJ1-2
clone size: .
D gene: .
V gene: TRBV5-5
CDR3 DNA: TGTGCCAGCACCAGCTTGGCGGGGGGCGCGGTCTATGGCTACACCTTC
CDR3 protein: CASTSLAGGAVYGYTF

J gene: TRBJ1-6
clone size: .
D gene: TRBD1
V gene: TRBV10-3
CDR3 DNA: TGTGCCATCAGTCAACGCTACGGACAGGACTATAATTCACCCCTCCACTTT
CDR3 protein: CAISQRYGQDYNSPLHF

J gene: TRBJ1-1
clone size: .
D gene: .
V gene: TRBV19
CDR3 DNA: TGTGCCAGTAGTATTCAGGGGAGGAACACTGAAGCTTTCTTT
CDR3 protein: CASSIQGRNTEAFF

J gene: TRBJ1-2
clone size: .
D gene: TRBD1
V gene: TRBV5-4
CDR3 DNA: TGTGCCAGCAGCCGGAAACAAGACAGGGAGAATGGCTACACCTTC
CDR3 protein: CASSRKQDRENGYTF

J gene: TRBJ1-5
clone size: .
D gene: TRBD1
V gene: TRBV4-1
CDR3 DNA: TGCGCCAGCAGCCCTGGGGACAGTTTACGACCCCAGCATTTT
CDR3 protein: CASSPGDSLRPQHF

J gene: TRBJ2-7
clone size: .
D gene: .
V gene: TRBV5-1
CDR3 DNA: TGCGCCAGCAGGATGGGGGCCCCCTACGAGCAGTACTTC
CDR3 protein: CASRMGAPYEQYF

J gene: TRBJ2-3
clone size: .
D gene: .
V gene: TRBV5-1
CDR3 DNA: TGCGCGGCCGGTACAGGGAGAGGCACAGATACGCAGTATTTT
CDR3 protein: CAAGTGRGTDTQYF

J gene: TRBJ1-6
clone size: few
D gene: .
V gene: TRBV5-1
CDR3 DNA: TGCGCCAGCAGCTTGGCAGGGATGACACCCCTCCACTTT
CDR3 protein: CASSLAGMTPLHF

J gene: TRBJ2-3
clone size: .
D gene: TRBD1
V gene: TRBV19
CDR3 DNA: TGTGCCAGTAGTCTCGAAGGGGGCGCTGGCATTCCAGATACGCAGTATTTT
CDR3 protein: CASSLEGGAGIPDTQYF

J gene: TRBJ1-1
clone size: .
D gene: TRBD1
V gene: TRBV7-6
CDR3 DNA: TGTGCCAGCAGCTCCGGGACAGGGACTCTAGTGGCTTTCTTT
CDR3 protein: CASSSGTGTLVAFF

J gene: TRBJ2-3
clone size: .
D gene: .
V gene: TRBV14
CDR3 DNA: TGTGCCAGCAGCCAAGTGGGGCCGGGTTTGGATACGCAGTATTTT
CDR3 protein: CASSQVGPGLDTQYF

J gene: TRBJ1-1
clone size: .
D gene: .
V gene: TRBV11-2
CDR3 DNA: TGTGCCAGCAGCCCACTCATGGGCCTCATGAACACTGAAGCTTTCTTT
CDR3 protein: CASSPLMGLMNTEAFF

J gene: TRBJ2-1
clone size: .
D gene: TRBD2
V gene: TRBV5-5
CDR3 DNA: TGTGCCAGCAGTCTTAGCGGGGGGGCCGCTGAGCAGTTCTTC
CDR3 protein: CASSLSGGAAEQFF

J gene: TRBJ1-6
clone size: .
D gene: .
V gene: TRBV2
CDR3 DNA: TGTGCCAGCAGTGAGGTTGGATTACTAAATTCACCCCTCCACTTT
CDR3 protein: CASSEVGLLNSPLHF

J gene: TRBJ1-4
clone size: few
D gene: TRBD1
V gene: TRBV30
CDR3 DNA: TGTGCCTGGAGTGTACCATACGACAGGGGGAGTGAAAAACTGTTTTTT
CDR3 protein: CAWSVPYDRGSEKLFF

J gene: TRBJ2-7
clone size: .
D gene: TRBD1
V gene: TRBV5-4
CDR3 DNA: TGTGCCAGCAGCTGGGTGCCGGACAGGGAAACCTACGAGCAGTACTTC
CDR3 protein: CASSWVPDRETYEQYF

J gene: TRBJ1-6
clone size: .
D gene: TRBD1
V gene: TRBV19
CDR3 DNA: TGTGCCAGTAGTGCCCACCAGGACAGGCCAAATTCACCCCTCCACTTT
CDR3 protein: CASSAHQDRPNSPLHF

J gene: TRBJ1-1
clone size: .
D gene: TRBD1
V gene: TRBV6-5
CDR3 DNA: TGTGCCAGCAGAGTACGGGACAGCGCTCATGAAGCTTTCTTT
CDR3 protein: CASRVRDSAHEAFF

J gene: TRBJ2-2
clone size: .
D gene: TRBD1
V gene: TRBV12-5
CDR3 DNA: TGTGCTAGTGGTTGGACAGGGGGAAACACCGGGGAGCTGTTTTTT
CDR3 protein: CASGWTGGNTGELFF

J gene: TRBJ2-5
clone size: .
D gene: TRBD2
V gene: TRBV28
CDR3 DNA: TGTGCCAGCAGTTTGGGAGGGCAGGTAGAGACCCAGTACTTC
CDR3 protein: CASSLGGQVETQYF

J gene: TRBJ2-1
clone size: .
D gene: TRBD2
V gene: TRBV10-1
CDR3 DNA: TGCGCCAGCAGTGACCCGGGACTAGCCGTCAATCAGTTCTTC
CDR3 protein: CASSDPGLAVNQFF

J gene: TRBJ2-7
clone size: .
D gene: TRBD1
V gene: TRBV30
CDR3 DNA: TGTGCCTGGAGTGTCCCTCTACCTGACAGGGGCAGAGAAGCCTCCTACGAGCAGTACTTC
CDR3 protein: CAWSVPLPDRGREASYEQYF

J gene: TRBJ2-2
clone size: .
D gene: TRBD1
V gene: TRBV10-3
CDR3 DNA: TGTGCCATCAGTGGACAGGGAAAGGCAACCACCGGGGAGCTGTTTTTT
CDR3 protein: CAISGQGKATTGELFF

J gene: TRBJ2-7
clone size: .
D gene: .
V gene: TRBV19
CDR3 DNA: TGTGCCAGTAGTGCCCGCGGAGAGCAGTACTTC
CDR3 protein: CASSARGEQYF

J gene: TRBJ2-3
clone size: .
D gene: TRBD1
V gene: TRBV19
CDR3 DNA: TGTGCCAGCAATTACAGGGGGACAGATACGCAGTATTTT
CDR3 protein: CASNYRGTDTQYF

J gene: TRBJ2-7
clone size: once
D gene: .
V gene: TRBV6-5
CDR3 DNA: TGTGCCAGCCTCCCGGGGGTCATGGGGATATACGAGCAGTACTTC
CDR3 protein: CASLPGVMGIYEQYF

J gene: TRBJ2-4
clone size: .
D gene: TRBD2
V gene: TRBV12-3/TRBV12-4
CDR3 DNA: TGTGCCACCAGACTAGCGGGGGGAAACATTCAGTACTTC
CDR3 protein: CATRLAGGNIQYF

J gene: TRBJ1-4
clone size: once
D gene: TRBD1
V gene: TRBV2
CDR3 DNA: TGTGCCAGCATCCTACGACAGGGGAATGAAAAACTGTTTTTT
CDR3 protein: CASILRQGNEKLFF

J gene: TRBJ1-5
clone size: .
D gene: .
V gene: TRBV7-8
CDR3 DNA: TGTGCCAGCAGCCTCTTCAGGGGCACCATTCAGCCCCAGCATTTT
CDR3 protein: CASSLFRGTIQPQHF